A selection of T cell receptor beta chains follows, all from one sample in a study of cytomegalovirus exposure and HLA in healthy donors. TCRdb's table, derived via immunoSEQ multiplex PCR, lists solely in-frame clones and lacks some. Of 150,000 to 250,000 clones listed, over 75% are singletons. Sequencing was performed on PBMCs. All receptors come from a boy between 2 and 10 years old in good health and CMV-seronegative. The CDR3 runs from the conserved cysteine through the conserved F or W. A D gene is named only where the DNA matches it firmly. The size entry is marked missing in some rows and otherwise reads once, few, many or a size class.

clone size	CDR3 length	D gene	V gene	J gene	CDR3 protein	CDR3 DNA
.	16	TRBD2	TRBV5-8	TRBJ2-3	CASSLSLAGSADTQYF	TGTGCCAGCAGCTTATCTCTAGCGGGGAGTGCGGATACGCAGTATTTT
.	11	.	TRBV6-5	TRBJ2-7	CASGQNYEQYF	TGTGCCAGCGGACAGAACTACGAGCAGTACTTC
.	16	.	TRBV6-5	TRBJ1-2	CASSCYPTGTRYGYTF	TGTGCCAGCAGTTGCTACCCGACAGGCACAAGATATGGCTACACCTTC
.	15	.	TRBV10-3	TRBJ2-5	CAISESATKQETQYF	TGTGCCATCAGTGAGTCGGCGACTAAACAAGAGACCCAGTACTTC
.	11	.	TRBV14	TRBJ1-6	CASRSDSPLHF	TGTGCCAGCAGGTCAGATTCACCCCTCCACTTT
.	13	TRBD1	TRBV2	TRBJ1-2	CASSSQGAGGYTF	TGTGCCAGCAGTTCACAGGGGGCAGGGGGCTACACCTTC
.	15	TRBD1	TRBV9	TRBJ1-2	CASSTGGRVGVRYTF	TGTGCCAGCAGCACAGGGGGCAGGGTGGGAGTGCGCTACACCTTC
.	13	.	TRBV6-5	TRBJ1-2	CASRPNAGVGYTF	TGTGCCAGCAGGCCAAACGCGGGGGTCGGCTACACCTTC
few	14	TRBD1	TRBV7-9	TRBJ1-1	CASSPRGRLPEAFF	TGTGCCAGCAGCCCCAGGGGGCGCCTCCCTGAAGCTTTCTTT
.	17	.	TRBV4-2	TRBJ1-3	CASSTASTGNSGNTIYF	TGTGCCAGCAGCACAGCGTCAACAGGGAACTCTGGAAACACCATATATTTT
.	14	.	TRBV10-3	TRBJ1-6	CAIRGVGVDTPLHF	TGTGCCATCAGAGGGGTTGGGGTCGACACACCCCTCCACTTT
.	17	TRBD1	TRBV4-3	TRBJ2-7	CASSTRDRGSSSYEQYF	TGCGCCAGCAGCACCCGGGACAGGGGTTCGAGCTCCTACGAGCAGTACTTC
once	16	.	TRBV7-9	TRBJ1-2	CASSLVGQDTNYGYTF	TGTGCCAGCAGCTTAGTTGGGCAAGATACTAACTATGGCTACACCTTC
once	16	.	TRBV6-5	TRBJ2-3	CASSYSGGARADTQYF	TGTGCCAGCAGTTATTCCGGGGGAGCTCGAGCAGATACGCAGTATTTT
.	15	TRBD2	TRBV5-4	TRBJ2-3	CASSSGLAQRSAQYF	TGTGCCAGCAGCTCCGGACTAGCGCAGAGGTCGGCGCAGTATTTT
.	12	.	TRBV19	TRBJ2-1	CASSIRGGEQFF	TGTGCCAGTAGTATTAGGGGGGGTGAGCAGTTCTTC
.	17	.	TRBV5-4	TRBJ1-2	CASSLIKPDSTIGGYTF	TGTGCCAGCAGCTTGATTAAACCGGACAGCACGATCGGGGGCTACACCTTC
.	15	.	TRBV4-1	TRBJ2-5	CASSQAREEQETQYF	TGCGCCAGCAGCCAAGCCCGAGAGGAGCAAGAGACCCAGTACTTC
.	21	TRBD2	TRBV14	TRBJ2-1	CASSQGPSGIRYLSSYNEQFF	TGTGCCAGCAGCCAGGGTCCTAGCGGTATACGTTACTTGAGCTCCTACAATGAGCAGTTCTTC
.	14	.	TRBV5-1	TRBJ2-5	CASSFQGIEETQYF	TGCGCCAGCAGCTTCCAGGGTATTGAAGAGACCCAGTACTTC
.	14	TRBD1	TRBV18	TRBJ2-3	CASSPTGSTDTQYF	TGTGCCAGCTCGCCGACAGGGAGTACAGATACGCAGTATTTT
.	14	.	TRBV29-1	TRBJ2-7	CSAAGAALSYEQYF	TGCAGCGCCGCAGGGGCCGCCCTCTCCTACGAGCAGTACTTC
.	15	.	TRBV29-1	TRBJ2-2	CSVEDPDRITGELFF	TGCAGCGTTGAAGACCCCGACAGGATCACCGGGGAGCTGTTTTTT
.	17	.	TRBV7-8	TRBJ1-6	CASSLGSTGSPYSPLHF	TGTGCCAGCAGCTTAGGCTCAACAGGGTCCCCTTATTCACCCCTCCACTTT
.	15	.	TRBV7-6	TRBJ1-1	CASSQSPTGYTEAFF	TGTGCCAGCAGCCAAAGTCCTACAGGCTACACTGAAGCTTTCTTT
.	15	TRBD1	TRBV4-3	TRBJ2-3	CASSPTGGSADTQYF	TGCGCCAGCAGCCCCACAGGGGGATCTGCAGATACGCAGTATTTT
.	17	.	TRBV21-1	TRBJ1-6	CASSKGRVGGHGSPLHF	TGTGCCAGCAGCAAAGGAAGGGTAGGAGGCCACGGGTCACCCCTCCACTTT
.	15	.	TRBV25-1	TRBJ1-4	CASSEDRGGGEKLFF	TGTGCCAGCAGTGAAGATCGGGGAGGAGGAGAAAAACTGTTTTTT
.	13	.	TRBV7-2	TRBJ1-1	CASSLVQGTEAFF	TGTGCCAGCAGCTTAGTGCAGGGCACTGAAGCTTTCTTT
.	15	TRBD1	TRBV4-1	TRBJ1-4	CASSQGGTGGEKLFF	TGCGCCAGCAGCCAAGGGGGGACAGGGGGTGAAAAACTGTTTTTT
.	17	TRBD1	TRBV7-2	TRBJ1-5	CASSFSLDRAFHQPQHF	TGTGCCAGCAGCTTCTCCCTCGACAGGGCCTTCCATCAGCCCCAGCATTTT
.	16	.	TRBV5-5	TRBJ1-2	CASSSLRLGPHYGYTF	TGTGCCAGCAGCTCCCTCAGGTTGGGGCCCCACTATGGCTACACCTTC
.	12	TRBD1	TRBV15	TRBJ1-2	CATMGQNYGYTF	TGTGCCACCATGGGACAGAACTATGGCTACACCTTC
.	15	TRBD2	TRBV5-4	TRBJ2-3	CASSMGLAQTDTQYF	TGTGCCAGCAGCATGGGACTAGCCCAGACAGATACGCAGTATTTT
few	13	.	TRBV9	TRBJ2-5	CASSDRYQETQYF	TGTGCCAGCAGCGACCGGTACCAAGAGACCCAGTACTTC
few	16	.	TRBV6-6	TRBJ2-1	CASSLGPQGGINEQFF	TGTGCCAGCAGTTTGGGTCCACAGGGGGGGATCAATGAGCAGTTCTTC
.	15	TRBD1	TRBV19	TRBJ2-7	CASRIRQGLSYEQYF	TGTGCCAGTAGGATAAGACAGGGTCTCTCCTACGAGCAGTACTTC
.	13	.	TRBV4-1	TRBJ1-1	CASSQVVGLEAFF	TGCGCCAGCAGCCAAGTCGTAGGACTAGAAGCTTTCTTT
.	15	TRBD1	TRBV19	TRBJ1-2	CASSVRTGLSYGYTF	TGTGCCAGTAGTGTAAGGACAGGATTAAGCTATGGCTACACCTTC
once	15	.	TRBV5-4	TRBJ1-2	CASSPGDGDRYGYTF	TGTGCCAGCAGCCCGGGGGACGGTGATCGGTATGGCTACACCTTC
.	15	TRBD1	TRBV7-8	TRBJ1-5	CASSLRTGLNQPQHF	TGTGCCAGCAGCTTAAGGACAGGCCTTAATCAGCCCCAGCATTTT
.	14	TRBD1	TRBV27	TRBJ1-1	CASSWSQGGTEAFF	TGTGCCAGCAGTTGGTCCCAGGGGGGCACTGAAGCTTTCTTT
.	14	.	TRBV6-1	TRBJ1-1	CASTPRGGDTEAFF	TGTGCCAGCACCCCACGGGGGGGGGACACTGAAGCTTTCTTT
once	19	.	TRBV19	TRBJ1-4	CASSMAGRLAAATNEKLFF	TGTGCCAGTAGTATGGCCGGCAGGCTAGCGGCAGCAACTAATGAAAAACTGTTTTTT
.	15	.	TRBV9	TRBJ2-7	CASSPTAQAYYEQYF	TGTGCCAGCAGCCCGACAGCCCAAGCTTACTACGAGCAGTACTTC
few	15	.	TRBV7-2	TRBJ2-1	CASSLGAISYNEQFF	TGTGCCAGCAGCTTAGGTGCTATTTCCTACAATGAGCAGTTCTTC
.	14	TRBD1	TRBV11-3	TRBJ2-1	CASSRGQGANEQFF	TGTGCCAGCAGCAGGGGACAGGGGGCAAATGAGCAGTTCTTC
.	13	TRBD1	TRBV6-6	TRBJ2-4	CASSFDRGDSQYF	TGTGCCAGCAGTTTTGACAGGGGGGACAGTCAGTACTTC
once	14	.	TRBV15	TRBJ2-3	CATSSGLSTDTQYF	TGTGCCACCAGCAGCGGGTTAAGCACAGATACGCAGTATTTT
once	15	TRBD1	TRBV4-1	TRBJ1-2	CASSQIGTGHYGYTF	TGCGCCAGCAGCCAAATCGGGACAGGCCACTATGGCTACACCTTC
few	13	.	TRBV18	TRBJ2-7	CASSPPSSYEQYF	TGTGCCAGCTCACCACCTAGCTCCTACGAGCAGTACTTC
.	12	.	TRBV7-9	TRBJ1-2	CASSRANYGYTF	TGTGCCAGCAGCCGGGCTAACTATGGCTACACCTTC
.	16	.	TRBV10-3	TRBJ1-5	CAISEYSQGLYQPQHF	TGTGCCATCAGTGAGTACAGCCAGGGACTCTATCAGCCCCAGCATTTT
few	14	TRBD2	TRBV7-9	TRBJ2-7	CASSTRWGGNEQYF	TGTGCCAGCAGCACGAGGTGGGGGGGGAACGAGCAGTACTTC
.	20	TRBD1	TRBV5-1	TRBJ1-1	CASSLLGTGGPLRMNTEAFF	TGCGCCAGCAGCTTATTGGGGACAGGGGGTCCATTGAGAATGAACACTGAAGCTTTCTTT